Reported below is one TCR beta chain. Its antigen remains undetermined. These data are taken from a study of cytomegalovirus exposure and HLA in healthy donors (dated by TCRdb to 2016 to 2017). A note on the overall study: An earlier analysis of some 500 of the donors reported 250 to 300 Gb of sequence data and around 110 million unique TCR beta sequences from about 180 million T cells. Roughly 310 gigabases of sequencing data and 70 million to 85 million unique TCR sequences were included in an early release covering roughly 700 HLA-typed donors. Of the roughly 400 genotyped donors, over 65% fell in the genetic ancestry cluster associated with self-reported Caucasian donors. The study aimed to test whether signatures of past pathogen exposure could be identified by cataloging public T cell receptors. The study used immunosequencing to profile the T cell repertoires of 600 to 850 subjects and linked those repertoires to cytomegalovirus serostatus. In addition to the first cohort of about 650 subjects, a separate validation cohort of over 90 different subjects was used. To predict cytomegalovirus infection status, the study brought together high-throughput TCR immunosequencing, statistical association of individual TCRs with disease status, and machine learning. In a later analysis, previously published TCR beta repertoires from 550 to 750 donors were re-analyzed and high-resolution HLA genotyping was added so that TCR occurrence patterns could be studied. In the later analysis, no new phenotypic data were used to find candidate immune exposures; instead, reliance was placed on TCR beta sequences and their occurrence across donors. An earlier analysis of fewer than 750 of the donors used high-throughput TCR beta sequencing to judge whether each TCR beta V gene segment behaved as functional or pseudogenic. Donor age, sex, ethnicity and CMV serostatus were compiled alongside the repertoire data. Genome-wide SNP genotypes for about 55% of the roughly 670 donors were used in a later genetic analysis, which treated that subset as a discovery cohort. All discovery cohort repertoires had been generated using a single sequencing platform. Both class I and class II loci were covered by HLA typing, at four-digit resolution. The number of donors typed differed by locus, with roughly 629-640 for A, B, C, DRB1 and DQB1, more than 500 for DQA1, 600 to 610 for DPA1, and approximately 470 for DPB1. Four or five DR-DQ haplotypes were handled as single units for association and clustering because linkage in the cohort was strong. Among around 400 genotyped donors of the cohort, an average of about 220,000 unique TCR beta nucleotide sequences was sequenced per donor, of which about 20% were non-productive.

Beyond this particular receptor, the publication reports: A further reported finding was that TCR beta sequences accurately predicted the HLA-A and HLA-B alleles for most subjects in the first cohort. When HLA alleles, especially DR and DQ, strongly co-occurred, TCR associations were difficult to assign to individual alleles. In an earlier analysis of around 600 of the donors, most TCR beta V segments were observed in productive rearrangements about 87% or about 30% of the time, broadly matching IMGT annotations. In a later analysis, most CMV-associated TCR beta chains were found to appear HLA-restricted, with HLA associations seemingly driven largely by CMV exposure. CMV serostatus was the only immune exposure information available for the cohort. The presence/absence analyses assumed that sequencing depth was roughly uniform across donors, and that assumption may not be true. Because the 87-base-pair reads could not distinguish some IMGT-functional V segments, including TRBV6-2 and TRBV6-3, those segments were excluded. Because some donors lacked HLA typing at each locus, the association tests relied only on the typed subset. The classifier was reported to diagnose cytomegalovirus status with high specificity and sensitivity in both the original and validation cohorts. In a later analysis, about 17,000 TCR beta sequences were associated with specific HLA alleles at a false discovery rate of 0.05. A later genetic analysis associated a missense DCLRE1C variant with V-gene and J-gene trimming of TCR beta chains, and an independent cohort replicated the association. Linkage disequilibrium might explain the correlated functional status among segregating V segments, but an unknown experimental factor could not be ruled out. Three of the identified cytomegalovirus-associated TCR beta chains were confirmed in vitro to be specific for cytomegalovirus antigens. Only TCR beta chains were sequenced in this cohort, and the absence of alpha or paired-chain data limited detectable features. Compared with the roughly 700-donor mean, donors in an Asian-associated ancestry cluster had fewer N-insertions in productive TCRs, according to a later genetic analysis. A later analysis found that TCR association rates varied across HLA loci, with DRB1 alleles showing the most associated TCRs and HLA-C alleles the fewest. It was suggested by the authors that the approach could potentially be generalized to other disease states and immunological phenotypes. In the study, about 150 TCR beta chains were listed as associated with cytomegalovirus. According to a later analysis, parvovirus B19, influenza, CMV and Epstein-Barr virus appeared linked to several top co-occurrence clusters. Most TCR sequences were observed very rarely across donors, whereas some public TCRs were present in many individuals. In a later analysis, HLA-associated TCR beta chains showed more clonal expansion and lower generation probabilities than non-associated chains that were equally common. The sequencing pipeline was judged likely to have produced a cluster of highly shared sequence variants as a technical artifact. Because counts were too low, 15 to 20 rarely observed V segments, including chromosome 9 orphons, were left out of the earlier analysis of 500 to 750 of the donors.

The germline V gene provides CDR1 SGDLS and CDR2 YYNGEE. V is cut back by 10 bases and J by 6 bases, with 15 bases in the junction unmatched. CDR3 length: 15 amino acids, cysteine to phenylalanine. This entry keeps only the CDR3 DNA: 45 bases, framed from base 1. The cohort consisted of 666 healthy bone marrow donors. Cohort members were all nominally healthy when sampled, although unrecorded immune exposures were likely present. The donor was CMV seronegative and belonged to the group of 352 seronegative cohort members. Every donor gave a peripheral blood sample, and the peripheral blood mononuclear cells from that sample were used for TCR beta sequencing. The Qiagen DNeasy Blood Extraction Kit was used to extract genomic DNA from the blood cell samples. The library was obtained by the immunoSEQ multiplex PCR assay. For the multiplex PCR, a mixture combining 60 forward primers for TCR Vbeta segments and 13 reverse primers for TCR Jbeta segments was used. Amplification of the CDR3 region of rearranged TCR beta genes was performed with a multiplex PCR assay on genomic DNA. On the Illumina HiSeq System, the amplified TCR beta libraries were sequenced as 87-base-pair reads. On the authors' methods: Across the roughly 700 repertoires, a later analysis counted roughly 77 million unique TCR beta chains, around 10 million of which were shared by at least two donors. A nearest-neighbor algorithm error-corrected the raw reads and collapsed the reads into unique sequences, merging closely related sequences to remove PCR and sequencing errors. Alignment of CDR3 sequences to IMGT reference sequences was used to assign V, D and J gene segments. Each retained sequence needed at least a six-nucleotide match to both a V gene segment and a J gene segment. A rearrangement was called productive if the CDR3 had no stop codons and remained in frame with V and J, and every other rearrangement was called non-productive. Following IMGT convention, CDR3 was defined as the stretch from the second conserved V-encoded cysteine up to the conserved J-encoded phenylalanine. The earlier analysis of 500 to 600 of the donors excluded sequences that lacked an unambiguous match to a single V gene segment. In an earlier analysis of around 600 of the donors, V segments were called functional above 56.7% productive rearrangements and were called segregating when the between-donor standard deviation exceeded 5%. To diagnose cytomegalovirus status from the catalog of TCR beta chain sequences, a statistical classification framework was built. In a later analysis, V and J genes were assigned by comparing TCR nucleotide sequences against IMGT/GENE-DB human TR gene sequences. Using the TCRdist pipeline, a later analysis assigned CDR3 sequences along with most-parsimonious VDJ recombination scenarios. In a later analysis, each TCR beta chain was defined by its CDR3 amino acid sequence together with its V-gene family, and reads without a unique V-gene family were excluded. To address suspected cross-contamination and a sequencing artifact, a later analysis removed approximately 590 highly shared, low-generation-probability nucleotide sequences. In a later analysis, a clonal expansion index for each public chain was calculated from normalized within-repertoire ranks of inferred template counts. A later analysis computed generation probabilities with a VDJ recombination model fitted to out-of-frame rearrangements, and checked the results against IGoR. In a later analysis, hypergeometric tests were used to score TCR-TCR, TCR-HLA and TCR-CMV co-occurrence, with a repertoire-size bias correction applied to TCR pairs. A later analysis estimated false discovery rates by permuting HLA or CMV assignments 20 times. In a later analysis, co-occurring TCRs were grouped using DBSCAN, with TCRdist sequence similarity added in when clustering inside HLA-allele-positive subsets. Co-occurrence clustering excluded repertoires with fewer than 30,000 or more than 120,000 public chains, plus five with anomalous nucleotide sharing. TCRdb limited this immuneACCESS table to in-frame rearrangements with V and J called. A share of clones is missing; checked studies link under half to unresolved V genes, and the rest is unexplained. V and J calls and clone size are as listed in that table; D and trimming were resolved from the DNA. Per the sample table, the count is approximately 110,000 clones. Of the sample, roughly 3.5% falls within the top ten clones.

The sequence was obtained from a man younger than 35 in good health and CMV-seronegative. Material: PBMCs. The chain is made from TRBV9 and TRBJ2-3, and 9 junction bases match TRBD1. The DNA sequence is TGTGCCGGGTCAAAGGGACAGGGAGGGACCGATACGCAGTATTTT. Translated, it gives CAGSKGQGGTDTQYF.